Below are 17 T cell receptor beta chains sequenced from a single sample in a study of beta chain features in type 1 diabetes. Of the isolated RNA, all was reverse transcribed, and so the sequenced material was expressed TCRB transcripts. This table comes from immunoSEQ multiplex PCR, and its TCRdb copy is limited to in-frame clones, with some not included. The sample includes about 330,000 clones, roughly 9.6% of them seen just once. Sequencing was performed on naive CD4+ T cells from blood. These TCRs come from a woman aged 25 to 39 in good health.

This clone was observed a handful of times. The chain combines TRBV28 with TRBJ2-4; 10 nucleotides line up with TRBD1. Trimming removed 8 bases from V and 0 bases from J; junction bases left unmatched: 13. This CDR3 is built from 18 residues. Germline CDR1 reads MDHEN; CDR2 reads SYDVKM. CDR3 region: CASGRSGTGVRAKNIQYF. The CDR3 DNA reads as TGTGCCAGCGGGCGGTCCGGGACAGGGGTCCGAGCCAAAAACATTCAGTACTTC.

The sample holds a few counts of this clone. The chain couples TRBV11-2 to TRBJ1-5; TRBD1 matches at 8 bases. The CDR3 has 16 residues. Germline-derived CDR1 and CDR2 are SGHAT and FQNNGV. The ends lost 0 bases at V and 6 bases at J; junction bases unmatched: 7. The chain's CDR3 is CASSLDQGALGQPQHF. The CDR3 nucleotides are TGTGCCAGCAGCTTAGACCAGGGGGCTCTCGGTCAGCCCCAGCATTTT.

This chain links TRBV30 with TRBJ2-3, with D possibly being TRBD1 (6 bases). From germline, CDR1 is GTSNPN and CDR2 SVGIG (reference sequence). This CDR3 is 14 amino acids long. V shed 8 bases and J shed 5 bases, with 20 bases lying between them. The CDR3, as DNA: TGTGCCGGCGAGGACGTGGGGGCACGAGATACGCAGTATTTT. This gives the protein CAGEDVGARDTQYF. Complete variable domain (other parts from reference TRBV30 and TRBJ2-3): SQTIHQWPATLVQPVGSPLSLECTVEGTSNPNLYWYRQAAGRGLQLLFYSVGIGQISSEVPQNLSASRPQDRQFILSSKKLLLSDSGFYLCAGEDVGARDTQYFGPGTRLTVL.

This clone appeared a few times. This sequence joins TRBV11-2 and TRBJ1-4, with no clear D. Germline-derived CDR1 and CDR2 are SGHAT and FQNNGV. The CDR3 has 16 amino acids. V lost 3 bases to trimming and J lost 2 bases, with 13 bases between them. CDR3 nucleotides: TGTGCCAGCAGCTTCCCTACCGGGAGGACTAATGAAAAACTGTTTTTT. Amino acid sequence: CASSFPTGRTNEKLFF.

The rearrangement uses TRBV15 and TRBJ1-2, with 9 nucleotides matching TRBD1. From germline, CDR1 is LNHNV and CDR2 YYDKDF (reference sequence). Losses at the gene ends were 0 bases for V and 1 base for J; bases not matched to a gene: 3. This CDR3 region has 16 residues. In DNA form, the CDR3 reads TGTGCCACCAGCAGAGATCGGGACAGGGTTAACTATGGCTACACCTTC. It specifies CATSRDRDRVNYGYTF. Together with reference TRBV15 and TRBJ1-2, the CDR3 gives the full variable domain: DAMVIQNPRYQVTQFGKPVTLSCSQTLNHNVMYWYQQKSSQAPKLLFHYYDKDFNNEADTPDNFQSRRPNTSFCFLDIRSPGLGDTAMYLCATSRDRDRVNYGYTFGSGTRLTVV.

V and J are TRBV7-2 and TRBJ2-7, with no clear D. V lost 4 bases and J lost 3, with 16 bases in between. CDR3 length: 15 residues. Germline assignment: CDR1 SGHTA and CDR2 FQGNSA. As DNA, the CDR3 is TGTGCCAGCAGCTCCCTCCCTGGCCCTGGCTACGAGCAGTACTTC. Translation: CASSSLPGPGYEQYF. Full variable domain (missing parts from reference TRBV7-2 and TRBJ2-7): GAGVSQSPSNKVTEKGKDVELRCDPISGHTALYWYRQSLGQGLEFLIYFQGNSAPDKSGLPSDRFSAERTGGSVSTLTIQRTQQEDSAVYLCASSSLPGPGYEQYFGPGTRLTVT.

The chain has TRBV6-5 and TRBJ2-5; 7 bases match TRBD2. The J segment lost 1 base and the V segment lost 5 bases, leaving 7 bases of the junction unmatched. CDR3 length: 15 residues. In germline, CDR1 is MNHEY, CDR2 SVGAGI. CDR3 amino acids: CASSRGLSPQETQYF. The CDR3 DNA sequence: TGTGCCAGCAGTCGGGGACTATCCCCCCAAGAGACCCAGTACTTC.

This clone showed up just a few times. This rearrangement joins TRBV10-3 to TRBJ2-7, with 13 bases that match TRBD2. The CDR3 contains 12 residues. V dropped 7 bases and J dropped 11; count of bases not matched to a gene: 5. CDR1 is ENHRY and CDR2 is SYGVKD in the germline V gene. The CDR3 reads CAIKGTSGKEYF. Written as DNA, the CDR3 is TGTGCCATCAAGGGGACTAGCGGGAAGGAGTACTTC.

This clone was found a few times. The V gene is TRBV5-1, the J gene TRBJ2-7; possibly TRBD2 for D (5 bases). Germline lookup yields CDR1 SGHRS and CDR2 YFSETQ. This CDR3 has 17 residues. Trimming cost V 0 bases and J 0 bases, with 16 bases left between them. Here the CDR3 DNA reads TGCGCCAGCAGCTTGGCCGGAGGTGCTTTTAGCTCCTACGAGCAGTACTTC. Protein sequence: CASSLAGGAFSSYEQYF.

This clone was detected a few times. The chain links TRBV7-2 to TRBJ2-5; D perhaps matches TRBD1 (5 bases). CDR3 length equals 13 residues. Germline V gene sequence: CDR1 SGHTA, CDR2 FQGNSA. V lost 4 bases, J lost 3 bases, and 9 bases lay in between. CDR3 sequence reads: CASSSQGKETQYF. The CDR3 DNA reads as TGTGCCAGCAGCTCGCAGGGTAAAGAGACCCAGTACTTC. Together with reference TRBV7-2 and TRBJ2-5, the CDR3 gives the full variable domain: GAGVSQSPSNKVTEKGKDVELRCDPISGHTALYWYRQSLGQGLEFLIYFQGNSAPDKSGLPSDRFSAERTGGSVSTLTIQRTQQEDSAVYLCASSSQGKETQYFGPGTRLLVL.

The chain links TRBV7-3 to TRBJ2-3; 14 bases align to TRBD2. J lost 3 bases, V lost 6 bases, and 5 bases had no gene match. The CDR3 runs to 16 residues. Germline V gene lookup returns CDR1 SGHTA and CDR2 FQGTGA. The CDR3 bases are TGTGCCAGCAGTATGGGGACTAGCGGGAGAACAGATACGCAGTATTTT. The encoded protein is CASSMGTSGRTDTQYF.

The chain links TRBV30 to TRBJ1-1; no clear D. The V gene's germline CDR1 is GTSNPN and CDR2 SVGIG (reference sequence). Trimming took 2 bases from V and 3 from J, leaving 10 bases between them. The CDR3 totals 13 residues. The CDR3 reads CAWSSSGDTEAFF. Here the CDR3 DNA reads TGTGCCTGGAGTTCCTCGGGAGACACTGAAGCTTTCTTT.

This clone was counted a few times. V gene TRBV5-4 combines with J gene TRBJ2-1; 12 bases align to TRBD2. The CDR3 covers 16 residues. Germline values: CDR1 SGHNT, CDR2 YYREEE (reference sequence). The V gene end was trimmed by 4 bases and the J gene end by 5 bases; junction bases not matched to a gene: 7. The chain's CDR3 is CASSRGSSGRDNEQFF. DNA of the CDR3: TGTGCCAGCAGCCGGGGGTCTAGCGGGAGGGACAATGAGCAGTTCTTC. The whole variable domain, filled in from reference TRBV5-4 and TRBJ2-1, reads ETGVTQSPTHLIKTRGQQVTLRCSSQSGHNTVSWYQQALGQGPQFIFQYYREEENGRGNFPPRFSGLQFPNYSSELNVNALELDDSALYLCASSRGSSGRDNEQFFGPGTRLTVL.

This clone turned up a few times. The chain carries TRBV9 and TRBJ2-5, with 7 bases aligning to TRBD1. The CDR3 length is 15 residues. Per germline, CDR1 SGDLS and CDR2 YYNGEE. With 3 bases clipped from V and 5 bases from J, the junction kept 10 bases outside the gene matches. Here the CDR3 DNA reads TGTGCCAGCAGCGGTGACAGGGACATTGTGGAGACCCAGTACTTC. This codes for CASSGDRDIVETQYF.

This clone was seen a handful of times. The chain combines TRBV7-3 with TRBJ2-7, with D perhaps matching TRBD2 (5 bases). With 10 bases removed from V and 3 bases from J, the gap between germline ends came to 25 bases. CDR1 is SGHTA and CDR2 is FQGTGA in the germline V gene. There are 16 residues in the CDR3. The CDR3 loop is CATTFLRAAEIYEQYF. Written as DNA, the CDR3 is TGTGCCACCACATTCCTCCGGGCAGCGGAGATCTACGAGCAGTACTTC.

The chain recombines TRBV5-6 with TRBJ2-1; 9 positions agree with TRBD2. The V segment lost 5 bases and the J segment 6 bases; nucleotides outside the gene matches: 9. The length of the CDR3 is 15 residues. CDR1 is SGHDT and CDR2 is YYEEEE in the germline V gene. CDR3 loop: CASRILSGSGNEQFF. The DNA of the CDR3 is TGTGCCAGCAGAATACTTAGCGGGAGTGGCAATGAGCAGTTCTTC.

Points on this clone: Within the sample, other DNA sequences also encode this same CDR3. This chain uses TRBV5-1 with TRBJ2-1; 11 bases line up with TRBD2. Trimming removed 1 base from V and 6 bases from J; junction bases left unmatched: 0. This CDR3 comprises 14 residues. CDR1 is SGHRS and CDR2 is YFSETQ in the germline V gene. This chain's CDR3 is CASSLLAGGNEQFF. Written as DNA, the CDR3 is TGCGCCAGCAGCTTGCTAGCGGGAGGCAATGAGCAGTTCTTC.